The rows below give T cell receptor beta chains drawn from one sample of a study of long-term antiretroviral therapy in people with HIV. Only in-frame clones appear in the TCRdb table, and some are missing; sequencing was by immunoSEQ multiplex PCR. This table holds roughly 17,000 clones, around 81% found once. The input for sequencing was unsorted PBMCs, taken 0.3 years before starting antiretroviral therapy. These receptors were taken from a man between 45 and 60 years old with HIV. The CDR3 runs from the conserved cysteine through the conserved F or W. D genes are given only for firm matches. Expanded clones get a size class; other rows say once, few or many, or leave the size out.

-,TRBJ2-3,TRBV2,-,TGTGCCAGCAGTGATCGGGACAGCACAGATACGCAGTATTTT,CASSDRDSTDTQYF
-,TRBJ2-5,TRBV6-5,-,TGTGCCAGCGGCCGATCGGGACCACAAGAGACCCAGTACTTC,CASGRSGPQETQYF
-,TRBJ2-1,TRBV29-1,-,TGCAGCGTTGAAGAAACCGGGTCGTTGCAGTTCTTC,CSVEETGSLQFF
-,TRBJ2-4,TRBV7-9,-,TGTGCCAGCAGCTTACCACCCCGTTTAGGCAAAAACATTCAGTACTTC,CASSLPPRLGKNIQYF
TRBD2,TRBJ2-3,TRBV2,once,TGTGCCAGCAGAGGGGCTAGCGGGGCCCCGACGCAGTATTTT,CASRGASGAPTQYF
-,TRBJ2-1,TRBV5-1,-,TGCGCCAGCAGCCTGGCGGGCGATGAGCAGTTCTTC,CASSLAGDEQFF
-,TRBJ1-5,TRBV7-8,-,TGTGCCAGCAGCGAGGGACACTTAAATCAGCCCCAGCATTTT,CASSEGHLNQPQHF
TRBD1,TRBJ2-2,TRBV6-4,-,TGTGCCAGCCGTGGAGACAGGGATACCGGGGAGCTGTTTTTT,CASRGDRDTGELFF
-,TRBJ2-7,TRBV5-6,once,TGTGCCAGCAGCTTGAGAACCTACGAGCAGTACTTC,CASSLRTYEQYF
-,TRBJ2-7,TRBV28,-,TGTGCCAGCAGTTTTCATCCAGCCCCGCTCGGCGAGCAGTACTTC,CASSFHPAPLGEQYF
-,TRBJ1-1,TRBV6-4,-,TGTGCCAGCAGTGATAGCTCCAGGGGTACTGAAGCTTTCTTT,CASSDSSRGTEAFF
-,TRBJ1-2,TRBV27,-,TGTGCCAGCAGTCAAATAGGGGGTACTAACTATGGCTACACCTTC,CASSQIGGTNYGYTF
TRBD2,TRBJ2-1,TRBV7-7,-,TGTGCTAGCAGTCCCGGGACTAGCGGCAACAATGAGCAGTTCTTC,CASSPGTSGNNEQFF
TRBD1,TRBJ2-7,TRBV28,-,TGTGCCAGCAGTTCCCCGACAGGGGGCGAATACGAGCAGTACTTC,CASSSPTGGEYEQYF
TRBD1,TRBJ2-1,TRBV6-4,few,TGTGCCAGCAGCCGGGGACAGGGCACCTACAATGAGCAGTTCTTC,CASSRGQGTYNEQFF
TRBD1,TRBJ2-7,TRBV6-1,-,TGTGCCAGCAGGACCGGGACAGGGGGATCCTACGAGCAGTACTTC,CASRTGTGGSYEQYF
-,TRBJ2-7,TRBV27,-,TGTGCCAGCAGATATAAACCTAGCGTCTCTCCAAACTACGAGCAGTACTTC,CASRYKPSVSPNYEQYF
TRBD1,TRBJ2-5,TRBV18,-,TGTGCCAGCTCACCACGCAGGACAGGGTTACAAGAGACCCAGTACTTC,CASSPRRTGLQETQYF
TRBD1,TRBJ2-3,TRBV5-6,-,TGTGCCAGCAGCTGGACAGGGGAGGGAACAGATACGCAGTATTTT,CASSWTGEGTDTQYF
-,TRBJ1-3,TRBV6-6,once,TGTGCCAGCAGGGACGGGGCTGGAAACACCATATATTTT,CASRDGAGNTIYF
TRBD1,TRBJ2-2,TRBV4-1,-,TGCGCCAGCAGCCAACTGCGGGACAGGCACACCGGGGAGCTGTTTTTT,CASSQLRDRHTGELFF
-,TRBJ1-3,TRBV7-9,once,TGTGCCAGCAGCCTAGGGACCTTCTCTGGAAACACCATATATTTT,CASSLGTFSGNTIYF
-,TRBJ2-7,TRBV7-8,once,TGTGCCAGCAGCCGCCTACTAAATGCAGCCTACGAGCAGTACTTC,CASSRLLNAAYEQYF
-,TRBJ1-5,TRBV9,-,TGTGCCAGCAGCGTAGACCTGGGTAGGGATCAGCCCCAGCATTTT,CASSVDLGRDQPQHF
-,TRBJ1-3,TRBV5-4,few,TGTGCCAGCAGCTTGGATGGAGGTCAGGGAAACACCATATATTTT,CASSLDGGQGNTIYF
-,TRBJ1-1,TRBV28,-,TGTGCCAGCAGTTTGATGACGAACGAAAAAGCTTTCTTT,CASSLMTNEKAFF
TRBD1,TRBJ1-2,TRBV28,-,TGTGCCAGCAGTACGGGACAGGGGGAGGTCTATGGCTACACCTTC,CASSTGQGEVYGYTF
-,TRBJ1-3,TRBV18,-,TGTGCCAGCTCACCAGCCCCAGAATCTGGAAACACCATATATTTT,CASSPAPESGNTIYF
-,TRBJ1-1,TRBV5-5,-,TGTGCCAGCAGCTTGAGGGGAAATGGGCTGAGGGCTGAAGCTTTCTTT,CASSLRGNGLRAEAFF
-,TRBJ1-1,TRBV10-3,-,TGTGCCATCAGTGAGGAACAGACAATGAACACTGAAGCTTTCTTT,CAISEEQTMNTEAFF
-,TRBJ2-3,TRBV10-3,-,TGTGCCATCCTGGATGCCAGGGCCAACACAGATACGCAGTATTTT,CAILDARANTDTQYF
-,TRBJ2-3,TRBV18,-,TGTGCCAGCTCATCTACCACAGATACGCAGTATTTT,CASSSTTDTQYF
TRBD1,TRBJ1-2,TRBV10-3,-,TGTGCCATCAGTGAAAAAGGGGGCCGGTATGGCTACACCTTC,CAISEKGGRYGYTF
-,TRBJ1-5,TRBV6-1,few,TGTGCCAGCTGGAGGGGACGGAACAATCAGCCCCAGCATTTT,CASWRGRNNQPQHF
-,TRBJ1-5,TRBV30,-,TGTGCCTGGAGTGTACGCCCGAATCAGCCCCAGCATTTT,CAWSVRPNQPQHF
-,TRBJ1-3,TRBV18,once,TGTGCCAGCTCACCCCGGGCGGCGGAACGCTCTGGAAACACCATATATTTT,CASSPRAAERSGNTIYF
-,TRBJ1-6,TRBV11-2,-,TGTGCCAGCAGCTCAGGGAGCTCCTATAATTCACCCCTCCACTTT,CASSSGSSYNSPLHF
TRBD2,TRBJ2-4,TRBV27,-,TGTGCCAGCAGTTTATTTGGGGGGGGAGACATTCAGTACTTC,CASSLFGGGDIQYF
TRBD1,TRBJ2-7,TRBV27,-,TGTGCCAGCGGCCCCCGGGGGACAGGGGGACTTTACGAGCAGTACTTC,CASGPRGTGGLYEQYF
TRBD2,TRBJ2-5,TRBV15,-,TGTGCCACCAGCAGAGCTAGCGGGAGGACCCAGTACTTC,CATSRASGRTQYF
TRBD1,TRBJ1-6,TRBV19,-,TGTGCCAGCAACAGTCCGGGACAGTCTAGACCCCTCCACTTT,CASNSPGQSRPLHF
-,TRBJ2-7,TRBV23-1,once,TGCGCCCCAGCAATTAGGATATTATACTACGAGCAGTACTTC,CAPAIRILYYEQYF
-,TRBJ2-2,TRBV6-5,-,TGTGCCAGCAAAGGGGTCACCGGGGAGCTGTTTTTT,CASKGVTGELFF
TRBD2,TRBJ2-7,TRBV27,few,TGTGCCAGCAGTTTGGGGAGGGGACCCTACGAGCAGTACTTC,CASSLGRGPYEQYF
-,TRBJ1-1,TRBV5-8,-,TGTGCCAGCAGCTTGGCCGTGGACGGGGACACTGAAGCTTTCTTT,CASSLAVDGDTEAFF
-,TRBJ2-1,TRBV6-5,-,TGTGCCAGCAGTTACGCCCCTACTCCACATTACAATGAGCAGTTCTTC,CASSYAPTPHYNEQFF
-,TRBJ2-1,TRBV2,-,TGTGCCAGCAGTGAATTTGCCGGAAATGAGCAGTTCTTC,CASSEFAGNEQFF